The present T cell receptor (beta chain) was sequenced within a study of blood T cells in healthy people across ages. In its sample, this clonotype was seen a few times. The antigen remains unidentified. Per sample, at least 5.5 micrograms of total RNA were extracted. Germline-derived CDR1 and CDR2 are SQVTM and ANQGSEA. The CDR3 runs 10 residues. The V and J ends lost 7 bases and 7 bases respectively, with 10 bases between them. Overall study findings and caveats: Observed TCR beta diversity per million T cells went down as age went up. This fall followed a roughly linear course with age.

Alongside a J-beta primer mix, a sample-barcoded 5' primer served in a second PCR lasting about 7 to 11 cycles. There were at least 2.5 million CDR3-containing paired-end reads obtained from each sample. Using its own MiXCR run on the 5' RACE reads, TCRdb lists one record per CDR3 protein. This table has 450,000 to 600,000 distinct CDR3 sequences, 27% appearing once. This sample also appeared in a second study, on T cells of mothers and their children. That report notes: Researchers report slightly higher, though non-significant, overlap in related mother-child pairs than in unrelated pairs.

The TCR was taken from a boy younger than 10 in good health. Sample: blood. The V and J genes are TRBV29-1 and TRBJ1-1, with D possibly matching TRBD1 (5 bases). The CDR3 DNA follows: TGCAGCGCAGGGACGGATGAAGCTTTCTTT. It codes for CSAGTDEAFF.